This passage covers 9 T cell receptor beta chains from one sample sequenced in a study of cytomegalovirus exposure and HLA in healthy donors. Primers included in the PCR were 60 Vbeta and 13 Jbeta primers. The repertoire was sequenced with immunoSEQ multiplex PCR; TCRdb's copy has only in-frame clones and lacks some. The sample shows about 200,000 clones, 70% of them seen only once. The source material was PBMCs. The receptors come from a man aged 40-49 years in good health and CMV-seropositive.

This clone was counted between two and nine times. The gene calls are TRBV29-1 and TRBJ1-1; tentative D call: TRBD1 (6 bases). V was trimmed by 4 bases and J by 8 bases, leaving 17 bases between them. This CDR3 region has 13 residues. Looked up from germline, CDR1 is SQVTM and CDR2 is ANQGSEA. The CDR3 coding sequence is TGCAGCGTTGGCGGGGGCCTGGCACCGGAAGCTTTCTTT. It specifies CSVGGGLAPEAFF.

The rearrangement links TRBV6-5 to TRBJ1-5; D gene ambiguous. Trimming took off 6 bases at V and 7 bases at J, with 19 bases between the two ends. The germline CDR1 and CDR2 sequences are MNHEY and SVGAGI. This CDR3 has 15 residues. This CDR3 is CASSSSLAGQQPQHF. CDR3 sequence (DNA): TGTGCCAGCAGCTCCTCTCTCGCGGGTCAGCAGCCCCAGCATTTT.

This clone was found once. The chain is built from TRBV7-3 and TRBJ2-5; 13 positions match TRBD2. The length of the CDR3 is 15 residues. CDR1 and CDR2 from the germline V gene are SGHTA and FQGTGA. Trimming at V came to 3 bases and at J to 5 bases, leaving 3 bases not matched to a gene. In nucleotides, the CDR3 is TGTGCCAGCAGCTTGACTAGCGGGGGGTTGGAGACCCAGTACTTC. Its translation: CASSLTSGGLETQYF.

The count of this clone is one. This rearrangement joins TRBV7-3 to TRBJ2-7; 9 bases are a match to TRBD1. Germline values: CDR1 SGHTA, CDR2 FQGTGA. The CDR3 loop spans 15 amino acids. V shed 4 bases, J shed 4 bases, and the junction held 8 bases outside the gene matches. This CDR3 is CASSSVPGQGYEQYF. The CDR3 region has the DNA TGTGCCAGCAGCTCTGTTCCGGGACAGGGATACGAGCAGTACTTC.

There are a few counts of this clone. The sample has other DNA sequences that encode this CDR3 too. The chain employs TRBV7-2 and TRBJ2-5; TRBD2 is a possible D gene (7 bases). V was shortened by 0 bases and J by 4 bases, with 9 bases between the two germline ends. Germline CDR1 reads SGHTA; CDR2 reads FQGNSA. The CDR3 is 14 residues long. DNA of the CDR3: TGTGCCAGCAGCTTAGCCGGGGGGCGAGAGACCCAGTACTTC. It codes for CASSLAGGRETQYF.

The table lists this clone with a few counts. The V call is TRBV13, the J call TRBJ1-5; no definite D call. V was shortened by 0 bases and J by 2 bases, with 5 bases between the two germline ends. This CDR3 region has 14 residues. Germline values: CDR1 PRHDT, CDR2 FYEKMQ (reference sequence). CDR3 nucleotide sequence: TGTGCCAGCAGCTTAGGGCAGGGCAATCAGCCCCAGCATTTT. Protein: CASSLGQGNQPQHF.

This clone was seen once. For the CDR3, the DNA is TGTGCCAGCAGCGTAGGGCGGGGACTCCCCCAAGAGACCCAGTACTTC. Protein sequence: CASSVGRGLPQETQYF. The V call is TRBV9, the J call TRBJ2-5; tentative D call: TRBD2 (6 bases). The CDR3 is 16 amino acids. Deletions cut 0 bases from V and 1 base from J, with 13 bases between. Germline CDR1 reads SGDLS; CDR2 reads YYNGEE.

The rearrangement joins TRBV5-4 to TRBJ2-7; the D gene is possibly TRBD2 (5 bases). The CDR3 covers 13 residues. The V end lost 0 bases, the J end lost 6 bases, and 10 bases lay between the germline ends. Looked up from germline, CDR1 is SGHNT and CDR2 is YYREEE (reference sequence). CDR3 residues: CASSLEGGSEQYF. CDR3 DNA sequence: TGTGCCAGCAGCTTGGAGGGTGGGAGCGAGCAGTACTTC.

This clone was seen only a few times. The chain couples TRBV18 to TRBJ2-7, with TRBD1 identical over 7 bases. The CDR3 is made up of 17 amino acids. The germline gives CDR1 KGHSH, CDR2 LQKENI. The trim removed 1 base at V and 3 bases at J, leaving 12 bases unmatched. CDR3 amino acids: CASSPRQGFMVHYEQYF. DNA of the CDR3: TGTGCCAGCTCACCACGACAGGGTTTCATGGTGCACTACGAGCAGTACTTC.